This T cell receptor (beta chain) was identified during a study of shared clonotypes between healthy human individuals. Study results and caveats: Inspection by rarefaction showed sorted-subset sequencing to be incomplete despite large depth. Naive subsets generally exceeded memory subsets in estimated richness.

Germline V gene lookup returns CDR1 LNHDA and CDR2 SQIVND (reference sequence). The CDR3 covers 17 residues. J gave up 3 bases and V 5 bases, and 14 bases lay outside the gene matches. The repertoire was sequenced with immunoSEQ multiplex PCR; TCRdb's copy has only in-frame clones and lacks some. The sample shows about 1.5 million clones, approximately 98% of them seen only once. Comments on this clone: What it recognizes is unknown.

This chain links TRBV19 with TRBJ2-7, with TRBD1 identical over 9 bases. Sequenced material: naive CD4+ T cells sorted from blood. This sample's subset: CD45RA+ positively selected. The receptor was isolated from a man aged 30 to 45 in good health. CDR3 in amino acids: CASSAEPPGTGYYEQYF. The DNA for the CDR3 is TGTGCCAGTAGTGCCGAACCTCCCGGGACAGGGTACTACGAGCAGTACTTC. The full variable domain, with the rest looked up from reference TRBV19 and TRBJ2-7, is DGGITQSPKYLFRKEGQNVTLSCEQNLNHDAMYWYRQDPGQGLRLIYYSQIVNDFQKGDIAEGYSVSREKKESFPLTVTSAQKNPTAFYLCASSAEPPGTGYYEQYFGPGTRLTVT.